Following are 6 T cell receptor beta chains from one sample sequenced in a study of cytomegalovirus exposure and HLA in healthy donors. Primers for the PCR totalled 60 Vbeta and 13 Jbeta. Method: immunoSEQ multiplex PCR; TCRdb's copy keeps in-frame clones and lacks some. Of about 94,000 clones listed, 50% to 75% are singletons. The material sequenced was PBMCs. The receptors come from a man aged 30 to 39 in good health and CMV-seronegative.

CDR3 residues: CASSEAGTYNEQFF. DNA of the CDR3: TGCGCCAGCAGCGAAGCGGGGACCTACAATGAGCAGTTCTTC. The V gene is TRBV5-1, the J gene TRBJ2-1; 7 bases line up with TRBD2. This CDR3 comprises 14 residues. Germline-derived CDR1 and CDR2 are SGHRS and YFSETQ. The V segment lost 4 bases and the J segment 2 bases; nucleotides outside the gene matches: 3.

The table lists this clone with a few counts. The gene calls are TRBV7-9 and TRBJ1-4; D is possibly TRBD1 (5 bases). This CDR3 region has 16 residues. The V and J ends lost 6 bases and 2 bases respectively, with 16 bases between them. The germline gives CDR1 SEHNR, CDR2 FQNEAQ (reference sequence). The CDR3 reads CASSYYRPGTNEKLFF. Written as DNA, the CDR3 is TGTGCCAGCAGTTACTACCGCCCAGGGACTAATGAAAAACTGTTTTTT.

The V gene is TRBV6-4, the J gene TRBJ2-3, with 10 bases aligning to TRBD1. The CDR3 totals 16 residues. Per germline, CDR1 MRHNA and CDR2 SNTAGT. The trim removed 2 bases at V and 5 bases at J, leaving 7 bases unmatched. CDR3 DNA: TGTGCCAGCAGTGACGAGGGGACAGGGGATATAGATACGCAGTATTTT. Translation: CASSDEGTGDIDTQYF.

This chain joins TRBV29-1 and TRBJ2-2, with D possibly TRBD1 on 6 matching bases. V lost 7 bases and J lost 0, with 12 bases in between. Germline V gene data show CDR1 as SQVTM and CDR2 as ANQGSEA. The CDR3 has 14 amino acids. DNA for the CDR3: TGCAGCGGTACAGGGAGCCCGAACACCGGGGAGCTGTTTTTT. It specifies CSGTGSPNTGELFF.

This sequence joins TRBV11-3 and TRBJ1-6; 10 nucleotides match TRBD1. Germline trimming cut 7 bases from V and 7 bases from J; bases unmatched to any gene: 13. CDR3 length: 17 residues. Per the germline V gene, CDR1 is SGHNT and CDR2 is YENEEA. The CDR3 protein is CASNTSGQGNPNSPLHF. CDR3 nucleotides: TGTGCCAGCAATACCTCGGGACAGGGGAACCCAAATTCACCCCTCCACTTT.

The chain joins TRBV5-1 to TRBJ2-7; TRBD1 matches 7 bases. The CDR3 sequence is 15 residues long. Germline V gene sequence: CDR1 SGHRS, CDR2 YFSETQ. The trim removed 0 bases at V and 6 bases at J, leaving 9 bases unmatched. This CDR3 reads CASSLAGTVPSEQYF. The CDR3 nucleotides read TGCGCCAGCAGCTTGGCCGGGACAGTGCCGTCCGAGCAGTACTTC.